A single sample gave rise to the 27 T cell receptor beta chains below, sequenced in a study of CD8 T cells in ankylosing spondylitis. Whole-study results and caveats: What seemed typical of ankylosing spondylitis blood was a TCR beta motif built from under 10 highly homologous variants.

TCRdb reprocessed the 5' RACE reads via MiXCR and lists one record per CDR3 protein. Of 500,000 to 650,000 distinct CDR3 sequences listed, 5.3% are singletons. These receptors have no identified antigens. Sequenced input: blood, either unsorted or a sorted T cell fraction (not recorded which). The receptors here all came from a male donor with ankylosing spondylitis.

This clonotype has at least ten counts. The chain employs TRBV7-2 and TRBJ2-2, with a possible D match to TRBD1 (6 bases). This CDR3 comprises 14 residues. The V gene lost 1 base and the J gene lost 8 bases, with 11 bases spanning the gap. The V gene's germline CDR1 is SGHTA and CDR2 FQGNSA. Written as DNA, the CDR3 is TGTGCCAGCAGCTTAGAACAGGGATCAGGGGAGCTGTTTTTT. It specifies CASSLEQGSGELFF.

This clonotype has a handful of counts. The rearrangement links TRBV12-3 or TRBV12-4 to TRBJ1-5, with 9 bases that match TRBD1. This CDR3 is 14 amino acids long. Trimming took 4 bases from V and 7 from J; bases not matched to a gene: 5. The CDR3 reads CASSWDRVGQPQHF. CDR3 in DNA: TGTGCCAGCAGTTGGGACAGGGTCGGACAGCCCCAGCATTTT.

Only a few counts were recorded for this clonotype. The chain links TRBV5-4 to TRBJ2-2, with 15 bases fitting TRBD2. The CDR3 totals 19 residues. Germline lookup yields CDR1 SGHNT and CDR2 YYREEE (reference sequence). J lost 6 bases, V lost 4 bases, and 13 bases had no gene match. CDR3 region: CASSLGLAGGSIRSGELFF. CDR3 nucleotide sequence: TGTGCCAGCAGCCTGGGACTAGCGGGGGGATCGATACGATCCGGGGAGCTGTTTTTT. Variable domain in full (rest from reference TRBV5-4 and TRBJ2-2): ETGVTQSPTHLIKTRGQQVTLRCSSQSGHNTVSWYQQALGQGPQFIFQYYREEENGRGNFPPRFSGLQFPNYSSELNVNALELDDSALYLCASSLGLAGGSIRSGELFFGEGSRLTVL.

This clonotype has a count of ten or more. The V call is TRBV4-2, the J call TRBJ2-7; 11 positions agree with TRBD2. Trimming removed 4 bases from V and 5 bases from J; junction bases left unmatched: 10. The CDR3 is made up of 16 amino acids. The germline CDR1 and CDR2 sequences are LGHNA and YNFKEQ. CDR3 sequence: CASSRRRGTSGDEQYF. CDR3 nucleotides: TGTGCCAGCAGCCGCCGCCGTGGGACTAGCGGTGACGAGCAGTACTTC.

At least ten counts were recorded for this clonotype. The chain carries TRBV6-5 and TRBJ2-5, with no clear D. The CDR3 sequence is 13 residues long. V lost 0 bases and J 7 bases, leaving 9 bases between the germline ends. CDR1 and CDR2 from the germline V gene are MNHEY and SVGAGI. CDR3 bases: TGTGCCAGCAGTTACTCGACGTTCGGGACCCAGTACTTC. The encoded protein is CASSYSTFGTQYF.

This clonotype was seen many times. The chain combines TRBV4-3 with TRBJ2-1; D is uncertain. The CDR3 covers 16 residues. V lost 0 bases and J lost 0, with 9 bases in between. CDR1 is LGHNA and CDR2 is YSLEER in the germline V gene. The CDR3: CASSQDATLSYNEQFF. The DNA of the CDR3 is TGCGCCAGCAGCCAAGACGCTACCCTCTCCTACAATGAGCAGTTCTTC.

The table lists this clonotype with many counts. The CDR3 nucleotides are TGTGCTAGTGGTTTGGTACAGGGGGCCACCGGGGAGCTGTTTTTT. Translated: CASGLVQGATGELFF. The genes are TRBV12-5 and TRBJ2-2, with 9 bases identical to TRBD1. The CDR3 is 15 amino acids. CDR1 is LGHNT, CDR2 FRNRAP, per germline. V lost 0 bases and J lost 4; bases outside the gene matches: 0.

Many counts were recorded for this clonotype. The J gene is TRBJ2-7, the V gene TRBV7-2, with 12 bases lining up with TRBD2. CDR1 is SGHTA, CDR2 FQGNSA, per germline. The CDR3 length is 15 residues. The V segment lost 5 bases and the J segment 2 bases; nucleotides outside the gene matches: 4. The CDR3 loop is CASSPTSGGTYEQYF. CDR3 bases: TGTGCCAGCAGCCCCACTAGCGGGGGGACCTACGAGCAGTACTTC.

The V and J genes are TRBV21-1 and TRBJ2-5; no check of the table's D call, TRBD1, against the DNA was made. TRBV21-1 is designated a pseudogene. The CDR3 runs to 16 residues. Here the CDR3 reads CASSSPQGDPQETQYF. CDR3 coding DNA: TGTGCCAGCAGCTCCCCCCAAGGCGATCCCCAAGAGACCCAGTACTTC.

Many counts were recorded for this clonotype. The chain links TRBV6-2 or TRBV6-3 to TRBJ2-3; D is uncertain. V was cut by 6 bases and J by 7 bases, with 14 bases left in between. Looked up from germline, CDR1 is MNHEY and CDR2 is SVGEGT. The length of the CDR3 is 13 residues. The CDR3 nucleotides are TGTGCCAGCAGAGGCCCACTCCTGTATACGCAGTATTTT. Translation: CASRGPLLYTQYF.

Ten or more counts support this clonotype. V usage is TRBV3-1 and J usage is TRBJ2-5; D call uncertain. Looked up from germline, CDR1 is LGHDT and CDR2 is YNNKEL (reference sequence). This CDR3 has 13 residues. V lost 1 base to trimming and J lost 3 bases, with 6 bases between them. The CDR3 spells CASSQVREETQYF. In nucleotides, the CDR3 is TGTGCCAGCAGCCAAGTGAGAGAAGAGACCCAGTACTTC.

The J gene is TRBJ2-7, the V gene TRBV7-9, with a possible D match to TRBD1 (6 bases). The CDR3 loop spans 15 amino acids. The V end was cut by 1 base, the J end by 4 bases, with 14 bases between. Germline values: CDR1 SEHNR, CDR2 FQNEAQ (reference sequence). CDR3 DNA: TGTGCCAGCAGCTTAGTCTCGACAGGCAGATACGAGCAGTACTTC. This encodes CASSLVSTGRYEQYF.

The V and J genes are TRBV4-3 and TRBJ2-1; 8 bases are a match to TRBD2. Trimming took 3 bases from V and 0 from J; bases not matched to a gene: 13. The CDR3 sequence is 19 residues long. Germline V gene data show CDR1 as LGHNA and CDR2 as YSLEER. CDR3 sequence (DNA): TGCGCCAGCAGCCAGCGGGTGGCGGGGGGACTATTCTCCTACAATGAGCAGTTCTTC. This codes for CASSQRVAGGLFSYNEQFF.

The chain links TRBV30 to TRBJ1-3; weak D call: TRBD1 (6 bases). Germline values: CDR1 GTSNPN, CDR2 SVGIG (reference sequence). The CDR3 sequence is 14 residues long. The V and J ends lost 8 bases and 2 bases respectively, with 16 bases between them. The CDR3 region has the DNA TGTGCCCGTACCAGGGGATCGGCTGGAAACACCATATATTTT. It specifies CARTRGSAGNTIYF.

The CDR3 nucleotides are TGTGCCAGCAGCTTTTTGTTTTTCTCCTTCAGTGGCGCTTTCTTT. Its protein is CASSFLFFSFSGAFF. V gene TRBV7-2 combines with J gene TRBJ1-1; D not certain. This CDR3 comprises 15 residues. Trimming pared 3 bases from V and 11 bases from J, leaving 22 bases between. CDR1 and CDR2 from the germline V gene are SGHTA and FQGNSA.

The rearrangement links TRBV7-6 to TRBJ2-5; no clear D. The CDR3 loop spans 15 amino acids. Germline V gives CDR1 SGHVS, CDR2 FNYEAQ. V was pared by 5 bases and J by 2 bases, with 15 bases between. The CDR3 sequence is CASSGRRNAQETQYF. CDR3 nucleotides: TGTGCCAGCAGCGGACGAAGAAATGCTCAAGAGACCCAGTACTTC. Combining the CDR3 with reference TRBV7-6 and TRBJ2-5 gives the whole variable domain GAGVSQSPRYKVTKRGQDVALRCDPISGHVSLYWYRQALGQGPEFLTYFNYEAQQDKSGLPNDRFSAERPEGSISTLTIQRTEQRDSAMYRCASSGRRNAQETQYFGPGTRLLVL.

Many counts were recorded for this clonotype. This sequence joins TRBV6-1 and TRBJ2-5, with D hard to call. This CDR3 region has 13 residues. Trimming took off 6 bases at V and 0 bases at J, with 8 bases between the two ends. Germline assignment: CDR1 MNHNS and CDR2 SASEGT. CDR3 nucleotides: TGTGCCAGCAGAGCTCCGAACCAAGAGACCCAGTACTTC. This gives the protein CASRAPNQETQYF.

This clonotype has at least ten counts. The V gene is TRBV7-2, the J gene TRBJ2-2, with unresolved D. The length of the CDR3 is 16 residues. Trimming pared 2 bases from V and 3 bases from J, leaving 13 bases between. Germline V gives CDR1 SGHTA, CDR2 FQGNSA. CDR3 amino acids: CASSLSIASHTGELFF. CDR3 nucleotides: TGTGCCAGCAGCTTATCTATAGCAAGTCACACCGGGGAGCTGTTTTTT. Combining the CDR3 with reference TRBV7-2 and TRBJ2-2 gives the whole variable domain GAGVSQSPSNKVTEKGKDVELRCDPISGHTALYWYRQSLGQGLEFLIYFQGNSAPDKSGLPSDRFSAERTGGSVSTLTIQRTQQEDSAVYLCASSLSIASHTGELFFGEGSRLTVL.

This chain uses TRBV28 with TRBJ2-1; the D gene could be TRBD1 or TRBD2 (6 bases each). The ends were cut back, 6 bases at V and 4 bases at J, with 19 bases in the middle. The CDR3 covers 16 residues. Germline CDR1 and CDR2: MDHEN and SYDVKM. CDR3: CASRFSLEGVYNEQFF. The CDR3 coding sequence is TGTGCCAGCAGATTCTCGCTGGAGGGGGTATACAATGAGCAGTTCTTC.

Many counts were recorded for this clonotype. The chain combines TRBV4-3 with TRBJ2-1; 9 bases fit TRBD2. Germline CDR1 and CDR2: LGHNA and YSLEER. The trim removed 1 base at V and 4 bases at J, leaving 5 bases unmatched. The CDR3 is made up of 16 amino acids. The CDR3: CASSQAVAGAYNEQFF. The CDR3 bases are TGCGCCAGCAGCCAAGCGGTAGCGGGGGCGTACAATGAGCAGTTCTTC.

This clonotype has ten or more counts. The chain joins TRBV4-3 to TRBJ2-2; D is unclear. The germline V gene encodes CDR1 LGHNA and CDR2 YSLEER. Deletions cut 1 base from V and 0 bases from J, with 6 bases between. There are 15 residues in the CDR3. The DNA for the CDR3 is TGCGCCAGCAGCCAAGTAACTTCGAACACCGGGGAGCTGTTTTTT. Translated: CASSQVTSNTGELFF.

This clonotype was observed a few times. The chain carries TRBV29-1 and TRBJ2-1; 8 bases are a match to TRBD1. This CDR3 is 12 amino acids long. The V gene's germline CDR1 is SQVTM and CDR2 ANQGSEA. With V trimmed by 4 bases and J by 8 bases, 4 bases remained unmatched. The CDR3 DNA is TGCAGCGTTGGGACAGGGAGGTATGAGCAGTTCTTC. Protein sequence: CSVGTGRYEQFF.

This clonotype has ten or more counts. Sequence at one end of the junction differs from germline and may be a read error. V gene TRBV7-7 combines with J gene TRBJ2-1; D may match TRBD1 or TRBD2 (7 bases each). Germline loops: CDR1 SSHAT, CDR2 FNYEAQ (reference sequence). The CDR3 contains 15 residues. CDR3 bases: TGTGCTAGCAGCCCCCAGGGGGGGACCTACAATGAGCAGTTCTTC. Encoded protein: CASSPQGGTYNEQFF.

This clonotype was observed at least ten times. The chain recombines TRBV4-3 with TRBJ1-4, with a tentative D call TRBD1 (5 bases). The CDR3 is made up of 15 amino acids. Trimming removed 1 base from V and 4 bases from J, with 10 bases in between. Germline V CDR1 and CDR2: LGHNA, YSLEER. The CDR3 loop is CASSQGGRSNEKLFF. The DNA for the CDR3 is TGCGCCAGCAGCCAAGGGGGCAGGAGTAATGAAAAACTGTTTTTT.

This clonotype appeared many times. V gene TRBV5-6 combines with J gene TRBJ2-1; D unresolved. The CDR3 totals 16 residues. Germline CDR1 reads SGHDT; CDR2 reads YYEEEE. The V and J ends lost 4 bases and 2 bases respectively, with 16 bases between them. The CDR3 sequence is CASSAKVESAYNEQFF. CDR3 nucleotides: TGTGCCAGCAGCGCTAAGGTGGAATCGGCCTACAATGAGCAGTTCTTC.

This clonotype was observed a handful of times. V and J are TRBV7-2 and TRBJ2-7, with D possibly called TRBD1 or TRBD2 (5 bases each). CDR3 length: 15 residues. Between the trimmed V and J ends, which lost 1 base and 0 bases, there was a span of 10 bases. CDR1 is SGHTA and CDR2 is FQGNSA in the germline V gene. The CDR3 sequence is CASSLGAGSSYEQYF. The CDR3 region has the DNA TGTGCCAGCAGCTTAGGCGCAGGGAGCTCCTACGAGCAGTACTTC.

This clonotype was detected ten times or more. The gene calls are TRBV10-3 and TRBJ2-7; D possibly uses TRBD1 or TRBD2 (5 bases each). The CDR3 totals 13 residues. In germline, CDR1 is ENHRY, CDR2 SYGVKD. Deletions cut 3 bases from V and 5 bases from J, with 11 bases between. The DNA for the CDR3 is TGTGCCATCAGTGACAGGGACCATCACGAGCAGTACTTC. Translating gives CAISDRDHHEQYF.